These 5 T cell receptor beta chains originate from one sample sequenced in a study of T cell repertoires in cytomegalovirus infection (dated by TCRdb to the late 2010s). The data were produced on an Illumina HiSeq 1500. TCRdb ran its own pipeline on the public reads, namely fastp trimming at Q25 and MiXCR clone calling, and kept in-frame beta chains. Every entry covers one CDR3 protein and lists the most common genes and DNA from its rows. The sample data list about 360,000 distinct CDR3 sequences, and 15% to 20% of these were observed just once. The top ten constitute roughly 8.7% of the sample. The sequenced material came from PBMCs. The source is a human donor in good health (CMV status not recorded). Some clones in this sample may be carry-over from other donors' samples.

The CDR3 region has the DNA TGCAGTGTTGGGGGTAGGGGAGAGGGGGGGTATGAGCAGTTCTTC. Protein sequence: CSVGGRGEGGYEQFF. The V gene is TRBV20-1, the J gene TRBJ2-1, with D possibly being TRBD2 (7 bases). Germline V gene lookup returns CDR1 DFQATT and CDR2 SNEGSKA (reference sequence). The CDR3 has 15 residues. V shed 7 bases and J shed 8 bases, with 24 bases lying between them.

Many counts were recorded for this clonotype. The DNA for the CDR3 is TGTGCCAGCAGCCCGGGGGGGTACACTGAAGCTTTCTTT. Amino acid sequence: CASSPGGYTEAFF. V gene TRBV7-2 combines with J gene TRBJ1-1, with D perhaps TRBD1 (5 bases). Germline CDR1 SGHTA, CDR2 FQGNSA. The CDR3 is 13 amino acids. The V end was cut by 5 bases, the J end by 3 bases, with 10 bases between.

This clonotype has more than one count but fewer than ten. The CDR3 DNA sequence: TGTGCCATCAGTGAGTCGGTGATGTCGGGGGGTATCCAAGAGACCCAGTACTTC. Protein product: CAISESVMSGGIQETQYF. The genes are TRBV10-3 and TRBJ2-5; 7 bases map to TRBD2. In germline, CDR1 is ENHRY, CDR2 SYGVKD. V shed 0 bases, J shed 1 base, and the junction held 11 bases outside the gene matches. The CDR3 contains 18 residues.

This clonotype was seen a handful of times. V and J are TRBV7-2 and TRBJ1-1; 7 bases are shared with TRBD1. Germline V gene data show CDR1 as SGHTA and CDR2 as FQGNSA. CDR3 length equals 15 residues. The V and J ends lost 4 bases and 3 bases, in that order; junction bases with no gene match: 8. CDR3: CASSSQGGRYTEAFF. As DNA, the CDR3 is TGTGCCAGCAGCTCCCAGGGGGGGCGCTACACTGAAGCTTTCTTT.

This clonotype was counted ten times or more. The V gene is TRBV7-2, the J gene TRBJ2-7, with TRBD2 identical over 8 bases. CDR3 length: 14 residues. Trimming at V came to 1 base and at J to 6 bases, leaving 5 bases not matched to a gene. Germline assignment: CDR1 SGHTA and CDR2 FQGNSA. CDR3 region: CASSLGREVSEQYF. CDR3 coding DNA: TGTGCCAGCAGCTTAGGGCGGGAGGTGTCCGAGCAGTACTTC.